One sample yielded the 12 T cell receptor beta chains listed below, sequenced in a study of OX40 agonist ivuxolimab in advanced cancers. Generated by immunoSEQ multiplex PCR, the TCRdb table keeps only in-frame clones and is missing some. The table includes some 70,000 clones, approximately 90% detected once. Sequencing was performed on CD4+ or CD8+ T cells sorted from blood, taken in a trial of the OX40 agonist ivuxolimab. The receptors shown here come from an adult with an advanced solid tumor such as melanoma, head and neck, liver or kidney cancer.

The rearrangement links TRBV6-5 to TRBJ2-3, with 8 bases aligning to TRBD2. The V gene end was trimmed by 4 bases and the J gene end by 4 bases; junction bases not matched to a gene: 7. This CDR3 contains 15 residues. Germline CDR1 and CDR2: MNHEY and SVGAGI. The CDR3 sequence is CASSSRPAGADTQYF. Here the CDR3 DNA reads TGTGCCAGCAGTTCCAGGCCAGCGGGGGCAGATACGCAGTATTTT.

V usage is TRBV25-1 and J usage is TRBJ1-4; TRBD1 might be the D (5 bases). The CDR3 runs 15 residues. Germline CDR1 reads MGHDK; CDR2 reads SYGVNS. The V gene lost 6 bases and the J gene lost 3 bases, with 14 bases spanning the gap. The CDR3 nucleotides read TGTGCCAGCAGCATCCCTGGGGGGGCTAATGAAAAACTGTTTTTT. Residues: CASSIPGGANEKLFF.

The rearrangement links TRBV27 to TRBJ2-7, with unresolved D. V lost 3 bases and J 7 bases, leaving 10 bases between the germline ends. This CDR3 region has 12 residues. CDR1 and CDR2 from the germline V gene are MNHEY and SMNVEV (reference sequence). CDR3 amino acids: CASSFLLGEQYF. CDR3 DNA: TGTGCCAGCAGTTTTCTCTTAGGGGAGCAGTACTTC.

The chain has TRBV7-8 and TRBJ2-7; tentatively, D is TRBD2 (6 bases). CDR1 and CDR2 from the germline V gene are SGHVS and FQNEAQ. The CDR3 has 15 residues. Trimming left V 2 bases short and J 3 bases short, with 14 bases between. DNA for the CDR3: TGTGCCAGCAGCTTATTCGGGAGTCGTAACTACGAGCAGTACTTC. Translated: CASSLFGSRNYEQYF.

This chain uses TRBV6-6 with TRBJ2-7; 7 nucleotides match TRBD1. This CDR3 has 12 residues. V lost 6 bases to trimming and J lost 5 bases; unmatched junction nucleotides: 4. From germline, CDR1 is MNHNY and CDR2 SVGAGI (reference sequence). CDR3 DNA: TGTGCCAGCAGGAAAACAGGGGACGAGCAGTACTTC. This sequence encodes CASRKTGDEQYF.

V usage is TRBV7-9 and J usage is TRBJ1-4; D is undetermined. CDR3 length equals 16 residues. CDR1 SEHNR and CDR2 FQNEAQ come from the germline V gene (reference sequence). V was trimmed by 4 bases and J by 8 bases, leaving 20 bases between them. Written as DNA, the CDR3 is TGTGCCAGCAGCTCAGCCGTAGGCAGCTCGCCCGAAAAACTGTTTTTT. As protein: CASSSAVGSSPEKLFF.

This clone was seen a single time. J is TRBJ1-3 and V is TRBV13; D not certain. V gave up 5 bases and J gave up 8 bases, with 16 bases separating them. This CDR3 contains 14 residues. From germline, CDR1 is PRHDT and CDR2 FYEKMQ (reference sequence). CDR3 coding DNA: TGTGCCAGCAGCCCGCGACTGGCGGGTCACACCATATATTTT. Amino acid sequence: CASSPRLAGHTIYF.

CDR3 sequence reads: CASSSTVGGLYGYTF. CDR3 in DNA: TGTGCCAGTAGTTCCACTGTGGGGGGCCTTTATGGCTACACCTTC. The rearrangement joins TRBV19 to TRBJ1-2, with a tentative D call TRBD1 (6 bases). There are 15 residues in the CDR3. From germline, CDR1 is LNHDA and CDR2 SQIVND (reference sequence). The germline V and J ends were trimmed by 5 bases and 5 bases, with 18 bases remaining between them.

A few counts support this clone. The chain employs TRBV18 and TRBJ1-1; D possibly corresponds to TRBD1 (6 bases). CDR3 length: 13 residues. Germline V CDR1 and CDR2: KGHSH, LQKENI. V was clipped by 6 bases and J by 1 base, with 9 bases between them. CDR3 bases: TGTGCCAGCTCCCCAGGGGCGAACACTGAAGCTTTCTTT. Encoded protein: CASSPGANTEAFF.

V gene TRBV14 combines with J gene TRBJ1-6; no definite D call. The CDR3 spans 13 residues. V was clipped by 0 bases and J by 10 bases, with 7 bases between them. Germline loops: CDR1 SGHDN, CDR2 FVKESK. The CDR3, as DNA: TGTGCCAGCAGCCAAGAGGGCTCCTCACCCCTCCACTTT. Its translation: CASSQEGSSPLHF.

The CDR3 spells CASSEWSRDDLYGYTF. As DNA, the CDR3 is TGTGCCAGCAGTGAATGGAGCAGGGACGATCTTTATGGCTACACCTTC. This chain connects TRBV25-1 to TRBJ1-2, with a weak D call TRBD1 (5 bases). The ends were cut back, 1 base at V and 5 bases at J, with 17 bases in the middle. The CDR3 spans 16 residues. The V gene's germline CDR1 is MGHDK and CDR2 SYGVNS.

The V and J genes are TRBV6-1 and TRBJ2-3; 8 bases match TRBD1. CDR3 length: 15 residues. Germline CDR1 is MNHNS and CDR2 is SASEGT. With 1 base clipped from V and 6 bases from J, the junction kept 6 bases outside the gene matches. CDR3 amino acids: CASSEEAGGFDTQYF. The CDR3 DNA follows: TGTGCCAGCAGTGAAGAGGCAGGGGGCTTCGATACGCAGTATTTT.